A selection of T cell receptor beta chains follows, all from one sample in a study of blood T cell repertoires in COVID-19. Produced via immunoSEQ multiplex PCR; TCRdb's table is partial and in-frame only. The sample lists a few hundred thousand clones, less than 95% occurring once. The sequencing input was PBMCs or T cells enriched from blood (not recorded which). The source is a man younger than 30 who had recovered from COVID-19. The CDR3 runs from the conserved cysteine through the conserved F or W. The D gene is left open where the match is weak. Size is omitted from some rows. Given values are once, few, many or a class for expanded clones.

TRBV6-5	.	TRBJ2-7	.	CASIKVRGVSYEQYF	TGTGCCAGCATTAAGGTCAGGGGGGTCTCCTACGAGCAGTACTTC
TRBV5-1	TRBD1	TRBJ1-2	.	CASSLGRGQDGYTF	TGCGCCAGCAGCTTAGGTAGGGGGCAGGATGGCTACACCTTC
TRBV21-1	.	TRBJ2-3	.	CASSPTGGGGTDTQYF	TGTGCCAGCAGTCCAACAGGGGGTGGTGGCACAGATACGCAGTATTTT
TRBV5-1	TRBD2	TRBJ2-5	once	CASSLAAGGLETQYF	TGCGCCAGCAGTTTGGCAGCGGGAGGGCTGGAGACCCAGTACTTC
TRBV28	TRBD1	TRBJ2-7	.	CASRLDRGRGGIGEQYF	TGTGCCAGCAGGCTGGACAGGGGGAGAGGGGGTATCGGCGAGCAGTACTTC
TRBV30	TRBD1	TRBJ1-4	once	CAWSFGQGNEKLFF	TGTGCCTGGAGTTTCGGACAGGGGAATGAAAAACTGTTTTTT
TRBV5-1	.	TRBJ2-2	once	CASSLDANRGELFF	TGCGCCAGCAGCTTGGACGCGAATCGGGGGGAGCTGTTTTTT
TRBV18	TRBD2	TRBJ2-5	.	CASSKTSGQETQYF	TGTGCCAGCTCGAAAACTAGCGGACAAGAGACCCAGTACTTC
TRBV19	.	TRBJ1-6	.	CASQLSGQLNSPLHF	TGTGCCAGTCAGTTAAGCGGACAGCTGAATTCACCCCTCCACTTT
TRBV7-2	TRBD1	TRBJ1-4	.	CASSRTGAVEKLFF	TGTGCCAGCAGCCGTACAGGGGCGGTTGAAAAACTGTTTTTT
TRBV6-5	TRBD2	TRBJ2-7	.	CASSSSGLTYEQYF	TGTGCCAGCAGTTCTAGCGGGCTTACCTACGAGCAGTACTTC
TRBV11-2	.	TRBJ1-6	.	CASSFRGRDSPLHF	TGTGCCAGCAGCTTCCGGGGTCGAGATTCACCCCTCCACTTT
TRBV7-8	.	TRBJ2-1	.	CASSLLGDNEQFF	TGTGCCAGCAGCTTACTAGGGGACAATGAGCAGTTCTTC
TRBV28	.	TRBJ2-7	once	CASSLPPGESYEQYF	TGTGCCAGCAGTCTCCCCCCGGGGGAATCCTACGAGCAGTACTTC
TRBV7-8	.	TRBJ2-7	.	CASTTSNYQVEPTLPGEQYF	TGTGCCAGTACGACGTCGAATTACCAGGTTGAGCCCACCCTACCTGGCGAGCAGTACTTC
TRBV11-2	.	TRBJ1-4	.	CASSPPPDSSEKLFF	TGTGCCAGCAGCCCCCCGCCAGACAGCAGTGAAAAACTGTTTTTT
TRBV5-6	TRBD1	TRBJ2-2	once	CASSSGTGTFRELFF	TGTGCCAGCAGCTCTGGGACAGGGACCTTTCGGGAGCTGTTTTTT
TRBV6-1	TRBD1	TRBJ1-1	.	CASSALDRGLENTEAFF	TGTGCCAGCAGTGCCTTGGACAGGGGGCTCGAGAACACTGAAGCTTTCTTT
TRBV19	.	TRBJ2-7	.	CASSISRVRTYEQYF	TGTGCCAGTAGTATCTCGCGGGTTCGAACCTACGAGCAGTACTTC
TRBV18	.	TRBJ1-1	few	CASSPERGMGTEAFF	TGTGCCAGCTCACCAGAGAGGGGGATGGGGACTGAAGCTTTCTTT
TRBV10-3	TRBD2	TRBJ2-5	.	CAISSPGTSEPFQETQYF	TGTGCCATCAGCTCCCCCGGGACTAGCGAGCCCTTCCAAGAGACCCAGTACTTC
TRBV7-9	TRBD2	TRBJ2-1	few	CASSLRASGSRGNEQFF	TGTGCCAGCAGCTTAAGGGCTAGCGGGAGTCGGGGCAATGAGCAGTTCTTC
TRBV5-1	TRBD2	TRBJ2-7	.	CASSPGTSGTYEQYF	TGCGCCAGCAGCCCAGGGACTAGCGGTACCTACGAGCAGTACTTC
TRBV29-1	.	TRBJ1-2	.	CSAAKGGDTNYGYTF	TGCAGCGCTGCTAAGGGAGGGGACACCAACTATGGCTACACCTTC
TRBV13	TRBD1	TRBJ1-4	few	CASSLGGGGEKLFF	TGTGCCAGCAGCTTAGGAGGGGGCGGTGAAAAACTGTTTTTT
TRBV27	.	TRBJ1-1	.	CASSFSGPGGMGNTEAFF	TGTGCCAGCAGTTTCAGCGGGCCGGGCGGGATGGGGAACACTGAAGCTTTCTTT
TRBV7-6	TRBD2	TRBJ2-3	.	CASSLESLGTTPFSTDTQYF	TGTGCCAGCAGCTTAGAGAGTCTTGGGACTACCCCTTTTAGCACAGATACGCAGTATTTT
TRBV3-1/TRBV3-2	.	TRBJ1-5	.	CASSQADSNQPQHF	TGTGCCAGCAGCCAGGCTGATAGCAATCAGCCCCAGCATTTT
TRBV29-1	.	TRBJ2-5	.	CSVEGPGSGETQYF	TGCAGCGTTGAGGGCCCGGGGTCGGGAGAGACCCAGTACTTC
TRBV2	.	TRBJ1-2	.	CASSGGQVYNVYTF	TGTGCCAGCTCGGGGGGACAAGTTTATAACGTCTACACCTTC
TRBV11-2	TRBD1	TRBJ1-2	.	CASSSMDRKNPNYLGYTF	TGTGCCAGCAGCTCAATGGACAGGAAAAACCCAAACTATTTGGGCTACACCTTC
TRBV6-5	TRBD1	TRBJ2-3	once	CASSMTGGQTDTQYF	TGTGCCAGCAGTATGACAGGGGGTCAGACAGATACGCAGTATTTT
TRBV7-8	TRBD1	TRBJ2-2	.	CASSPRPGQGGPGELFF	TGTGCCAGCAGCCCCCGACCGGGACAGGGGGGTCCCGGGGAGCTGTTTTTT
TRBV2	TRBD1	TRBJ1-6	.	CASRLGTGKIFGSPLHF	TGTGCCAGCCGCCTGGGGACAGGGAAAATTTTCGGTTCACCCCTCCACTTT